These 32 T cell receptor beta chains were all obtained from the same sample, sequenced in a study of shared clonotypes between healthy human individuals. The repertoire was sequenced with immunoSEQ multiplex PCR; TCRdb's copy has only in-frame clones and lacks some. The repertoire consists of about 800,000 clones, with approximately 96% occurring once and the leading ten covering around 0.25%. Naive CD8 isolation took CD45RO-negative cells positively selected for CCR7 and excluded terminally differentiated effector memory CD45RA+ cells. Input material: naive CD8+ T cells sorted from blood. These receptors were obtained from a young man in good health.

The V call is TRBV6-5, the J call TRBJ1-1; no clear D. Germline V gives CDR1 MNHEY, CDR2 SVGAGI. V lost 7 bases to trimming and J lost 1 base, with 10 bases between them. This CDR3 comprises 13 residues. Here the CDR3 DNA reads TGTGCCAGCACCAAGACTGAGAACACTGAAGCTTTCTTT. It codes for CASTKTENTEAFF.

V usage is TRBV4-1 and J usage is TRBJ1-2; tentatively, D is TRBD1 (5 bases). Germline CDR1 MGHRA, CDR2 YSYEKL. This CDR3 region has 14 residues. V was clipped by 0 bases and J by 3 bases, with 8 bases between them. The CDR3 DNA sequence: TGCGCCAGCAGCCAAGATATCAGGGACTATGGCTACACCTTC. It translates to CASSQDIRDYGYTF.

This clone was observed once. The gene calls are TRBV28 and TRBJ2-5, with D hard to call. V shed 3 bases and J shed 5 bases, with 25 bases lying between them. The CDR3 runs to 18 residues. Germline V CDR1 and CDR2: MDHEN, SYDVKM. In DNA form, the CDR3 reads TGTGCCAGCAGTTTCAACCCCGTTGAAGAAACTGGGATTGAGACCCAGTACTTC. Its protein is CASSFNPVEETGIETQYF.

The rearrangement uses TRBV7-6 and TRBJ2-1; 8 positions match TRBD2. V shed 6 bases, J shed 7 bases, and the junction held 11 bases outside the gene matches. The CDR3 contains 15 residues. Germline V CDR1 and CDR2: SGHVS, FNYEAQ. The CDR3 DNA reads TGTGCCAGCAGTCAACAGGGCGGGGGGATAAATGAGCAGTTCTTC. Its protein product is CASSQQGGGINEQFF.

The V and J genes are TRBV2 and TRBJ2-7, with D uncertain. The CDR3 runs to 13 residues. V was trimmed by 6 bases and J by 7 bases, leaving 16 bases between them. The V gene's germline CDR1 is SNHLY and CDR2 FYNNEI. The CDR3 nucleotides are TGTGCCAGCAGCGTCGTGGTTGGGTTGGAGCAGTACTTC. Translation gives CASSVVVGLEQYF.

The chain is built from TRBV25-1 and TRBJ2-2, with a weak D call TRBD2 (5 bases). The CDR3 has 15 residues. The ends were cut back, 4 bases at V and 2 bases at J, with 11 bases in the middle. From germline, CDR1 is MGHDK and CDR2 SYGVNS. This chain's CDR3 is CASSGPGVNTGELFF. The CDR3 bases are TGTGCCAGCAGTGGCCCCGGGGTAAACACCGGGGAGCTGTTTTTT. Supplemented by reference TRBV25-1 and TRBJ2-2, the full variable domain reads EADIYQTPRYLVIGTGKKITLECSQTMGHDKMYWYQQDPGMELHLIHYSYGVNSTEKGDLSSESTVSRIRTEHFPLTLESARPSHTSQYLCASSGPGVNTGELFFGEGSRLTVL.

To note about this clone: At one of its ends the junction is not consistent with the germline gene, which may arise from a read error. This chain connects TRBV7-9 to TRBJ1-5; 12 bases are a match to TRBD1. CDR1 and CDR2 (germline): SEHNR, FQNEAQ (reference sequence). This CDR3 has 17 residues. The CDR3 is CASSIAPGQGAVQPQHF. CDR3 coding DNA: TGTGCCAGCAGCATAGCACCGGGACAGGGGGCGGTTCAGCCCCAGCATTTT.

The J gene is TRBJ2-1, the V gene TRBV2, with D possibly matching TRBD2 (6 bases). Trimming left V 8 bases short and J 14 bases short, with 16 bases between. Germline values: CDR1 SNHLY, CDR2 FYNNEI. The CDR3 covers 11 residues. CDR3 protein: CASGGERVEFF. The CDR3 DNA follows: TGTGCCAGCGGAGGGGAAAGGGTGGAGTTCTTC.

This rearrangement joins TRBV7-8 to TRBJ1-5, with a weak D call TRBD1 (5 bases). The V and J ends lost 5 bases and 2 bases respectively, with 16 bases between them. This CDR3 is built from 16 residues. Looked up from germline, CDR1 is SGHVS and CDR2 is FQNEAQ. CDR3 residues: CASSPLGTGRNQPQHF. In nucleotides, the CDR3 is TGTGCCAGCAGCCCACTGGGTACAGGACGCAATCAGCCCCAGCATTTT.

A single count supports this clone. This sample includes further DNA sequences coding for the same CDR3. The genes are TRBV5-1 and TRBJ2-5, with D perhaps TRBD2 (6 bases). V gave up 7 bases and J gave up 5 bases, with 6 bases separating them. There are 10 residues in the CDR3. CDR1 is SGHRS and CDR2 is YFSETQ in the germline V gene. The CDR3 sequence: CASRGETQYF. For the CDR3, the DNA is TGCGCCAGCCGGGGGGAGACCCAGTACTTC. Full variable domain (missing parts from reference TRBV5-1 and TRBJ2-5): KAGVTQTPRYLIKTRGQQVTLSCSPISGHRSVSWYQQTPGQGLQFLFEYFSETQRNKGNFPGRFSGRQFSNSRSEMNVSTLELGDSALYLCASRGETQYFGPGTRLLVL.

Here the CDR3 DNA reads TGCGCCAGCAGCCTAGCCTACGAGCAGTACTTC. Translating it yields CASSLAYEQYF. This chain uses TRBV4-1 with TRBJ2-7; D uncertain. Germline-derived CDR1 and CDR2 are MGHRA and YSYEKL. V lost 4 bases and J lost 2, with 3 bases in between. This CDR3 is 11 amino acids long.

The J gene is TRBJ1-1, the V gene TRBV14; TRBD1 is a possible D gene (5 bases). Trimming took 6 bases from V and 8 from J, leaving 22 bases between them. This CDR3 has 15 amino acids. Germline assignment: CDR1 SGHDN and CDR2 FVKESK. CDR3 DNA sequence: TGTGCCAGCAGTGGCGCGGGGCAGCGTCCGATCGAAGCTTTCTTT. Its protein is CASSGAGQRPIEAFF.

The chain is built from TRBV7-9 and TRBJ2-1; the match to TRBD2 covers 8 bases. Germline-derived CDR1 and CDR2 are SEHNR and FQNEAQ (reference sequence). Trimming removed 5 bases from V and 7 bases from J; junction bases left unmatched: 13. The CDR3 sequence is 16 residues long. The CDR3 region has the DNA TGTGCCAGCAGCCCCGGACTAGCCCCCTATAATAATGAGCAGTTCTTC. Amino acids: CASSPGLAPYNNEQFF.

The chain carries TRBV9 and TRBJ2-1; D is unresolved. The V end was cut by 3 bases, the J end by 3 bases, with 7 bases between. The CDR3 is made up of 13 amino acids. CDR1 SGDLS and CDR2 YYNGEE come from the germline V gene. CDR3 sequence (DNA): TGTGCCAGCAGCGAAGCCCACTACAATGAGCAGTTCTTC. This translates into CASSEAHYNEQFF.

The chain is built from TRBV29-1 and TRBJ1-2; 9 bases line up with TRBD1. The CDR3 covers 15 residues. V was pared by 6 bases and J by 4 bases, with 12 bases of the junction left unmatched. CDR1 and CDR2 (germline): SQVTM, ANQGSEA. The CDR3 DNA sequence: TGCAGCGTCCAGGGGACAGGGAGGGTTATCTATGGCTACACCTTC. Its protein product is CSVQGTGRVIYGYTF.

The chain has TRBV7-8 and TRBJ2-1; 7 bases fit TRBD2. CDR1 is SGHVS and CDR2 is FQNEAQ in the germline V gene. The V and J ends lost 5 bases and 4 bases, in that order; junction bases with no gene match: 8. CDR3 length: 15 amino acids. Here the CDR3 DNA reads TGTGCCAGCAGCCCCCGAACTAGCGCGTACAATGAGCAGTTCTTC. Translated: CASSPRTSAYNEQFF. The complete variable domain, with remaining parts taken from reference TRBV7-8 and TRBJ2-1, reads GAGVSQSPRYKVAKRGQDVALRCDPISGHVSLFWYQQALGQGPEFLTYFQNEAQLDKSGLPSDRFFAERPEGSVSTLKIQRTQQEDSAVYLCASSPRTSAYNEQFFGPGTRLTVL.

The chain joins TRBV30 to TRBJ2-7; D not certain. The CDR3 runs to 13 residues. CDR1 is GTSNPN, CDR2 SVGIG, per germline (reference sequence). Trimming removed 4 bases at V and 4 bases at J, with 14 bases between. Here the CDR3 reads CAWKKRGAYEQYF. As DNA, the CDR3 is TGTGCCTGGAAGAAGCGCGGAGCGTACGAGCAGTACTTC.

Concerning this clone itself: Germline and junction disagree at one end, which may indicate a read error. The rearrangement joins TRBV7-9 to TRBJ2-2; 8 nucleotides match TRBD1. The CDR3 consists of 14 residues. Germline V CDR1 and CDR2: SEHNR, FQNEAQ (reference sequence). CDR3 nucleotides: TGTGCCCGCAGGGGGCCGGGTGGCACCGGGGAGCTGTTTTTT. Its protein product is CARRGPGGTGELFF.

This chain uses TRBV7-9 with TRBJ2-1; a possible D gene is TRBD2 (5 bases). Germline V lookup: CDR1 SEHNR, CDR2 FQNEAQ (reference sequence). The V end was cut by 2 bases, the J end by 5 bases, with 16 bases between. The CDR3 totals 16 residues. The CDR3, as DNA: TGTGCCAGCAGCTTACCCACCGGACTGCAGAACAATGAGCAGTTCTTC. Protein: CASSLPTGLQNNEQFF.

The chain recombines TRBV9 with TRBJ1-3; D gene unclear. The length of the CDR3 is 14 residues. CDR1 is SGDLS, CDR2 YYNGEE, per germline. V lost 4 bases and J 0 bases, leaving 8 bases between the germline ends. The CDR3 region is CASSPDPSGNTIYF. The CDR3, as DNA: TGTGCCAGCAGCCCAGACCCCTCTGGAAACACCATATATTTT. The full variable domain, rest sourced from reference TRBV9 and TRBJ1-3, is DSGVTQTPKHLITATGQRVTLRCSPRSGDLSVYWYQQSLDQGLQFLIQYYNGEERAKGNILERFSAQQFPDLHSELNLSSLELGDSALYFCASSPDPSGNTIYFGEGSWLTVV.

J is TRBJ2-7 and V is TRBV10-1, with D possibly being TRBD2 (5 bases). CDR1 WNHNN and CDR2 SYGVQD come from the germline V gene (reference sequence). Trimming removed 0 bases from V and 3 bases from J, with 9 bases in between. This CDR3 contains 14 residues. CDR3 region: CASSESVGDYEQYF. CDR3 bases: TGCGCCAGCAGTGAGTCGGTCGGGGACTACGAGCAGTACTTC.

The rearrangement links TRBV28 to TRBJ1-1; D ambiguous. Germline CDR1 reads MDHEN; CDR2 reads SYDVKM. The CDR3 is made up of 15 amino acids. Trimming removed 6 bases from V and 1 base from J, with 15 bases in between. The DNA for the CDR3 is TGTGCCAGCAGCCCCGAGAGGAGGCCGAACACTGAAGCTTTCTTT. Protein product: CASSPERRPNTEAFF.

The V and J genes are TRBV7-9 and TRBJ2-7; tentatively, D is TRBD2 (5 bases). CDR1 is SEHNR and CDR2 is FQNEAQ in the germline V gene (reference sequence). The V end lost 3 bases, the J end lost 2 bases, and 17 bases lay between the germline ends. The CDR3 is 16 residues long. CDR3 sequence: CASSFHDIETTYEQYF. In DNA, the CDR3 is TGTGCCAGCAGCTTCCACGACATAGAGACTACCTACGAGCAGTACTTC. The whole variable domain, remainder taken from reference TRBV7-9 and TRBJ2-7, is DTGVSQNPRHKITKRGQNVTFRCDPISEHNRLYWYRQTLGQGPEFLTYFQNEAQLEKSRLLSDRFSAERPKGSFSTLEIQRTEQGDSAMYLCASSFHDIETTYEQYFGPGTRLTVT.

This chain connects TRBV9 to TRBJ2-1; no clear D. The germline gives CDR1 SGDLS, CDR2 YYNGEE. V was trimmed by 0 bases and J by 0 bases, leaving 13 bases between them. CDR3 size: 17 residues. CDR3 coding DNA: TGTGCCAGCAGCGTAGACCAGGCCCATCGCTCCTACAATGAGCAGTTCTTC. Encoded protein: CASSVDQAHRSYNEQFF.

This chain connects TRBV2 to TRBJ2-1; TRBD1 might be the D (6 bases). Germline loops: CDR1 SNHLY, CDR2 FYNNEI. Trimming took 4 bases from V and 4 from J, leaving 11 bases between them. The CDR3 consists of 14 residues. The CDR3 here is CASSGRTAYNEQFF. CDR3 coding DNA: TGTGCCAGCAGTGGGAGGACAGCGTACAATGAGCAGTTCTTC.

CDR3 nucleotides: TGCGCCAGCAGCGCCGGGACAGTAAACTACGAGCAGTACTTC. It is translated as CASSAGTVNYEQYF. The chain employs TRBV5-1 and TRBJ2-7; TRBD1 aligns across 7 bases. Trimming took 4 bases from V and 3 from J; bases not matched to a gene: 7. CDR1 and CDR2 (germline): SGHRS, YFSETQ. This CDR3 contains 14 residues.

The rearrangement joins TRBV19 to TRBJ1-5; D is undetermined. V lost 3 bases to trimming and J lost 0 bases, with 9 bases between them. Germline-derived CDR1 and CDR2 are LNHDA and SQIVND (reference sequence). The CDR3 has 15 residues. CDR3 DNA: TGTGCCAGTAGTATGGACCTTTATAGCAATCAGCCCCAGCATTTT. As protein: CASSMDLYSNQPQHF. Using reference TRBV19 and TRBJ1-5 for the parts outside the CDR3, the full variable domain is DGGITQSPKYLFRKEGQNVTLSCEQNLNHDAMYWYRQDPGQGLRLIYYSQIVNDFQKGDIAEGYSVSREKKESFPLTVTSAQKNPTAFYLCASSMDLYSNQPQHFGDGTRLSIL.

J is TRBJ1-2 and V is TRBV7-9, with 9 bases lining up with TRBD1. The V and J ends lost 5 bases and 8 bases, in that order; junction bases with no gene match: 12. Germline CDR1 and CDR2: SEHNR and FQNEAQ (reference sequence). The CDR3 is 15 residues long. In DNA form, the CDR3 reads TGTGCCAGCAGCGGAGAACCGGGACAGGGTAGCGGCTACACCTTC. This codes for CASSGEPGQGSGYTF.

CDR3 protein: CASSQTGTVYEQYF. CDR3 nucleotide sequence: TGTGCCAGCAGCCAAACCGGGACTGTCTACGAGCAGTACTTC. The gene calls are TRBV14 and TRBJ2-7; TRBD2 might be the D (6 bases). Deletions cut 2 bases from V and 3 bases from J, with 11 bases between. CDR1 is SGHDN, CDR2 FVKESK, per germline. CDR3 length: 14 residues.

The chain links TRBV27 to TRBJ2-1; D unclear. Trimming took off 3 bases at V and 9 bases at J, with 9 bases between the two ends. This CDR3 is 12 amino acids long. Looked up from germline, CDR1 is MNHEY and CDR2 is SMNVEV (reference sequence). CDR3 sequence: CASSFAVGEQFF. The CDR3 DNA is TGTGCCAGCAGTTTCGCAGTAGGTGAGCAGTTCTTC.

This chain joins TRBV19 and TRBJ2-7, with D perhaps matching TRBD2 (6 bases). Per the germline V gene, CDR1 is LNHDA and CDR2 is SQIVND (reference sequence). Trimming shortened V by 1 base and J by 2 bases, and 15 bases separated the two germline ends. CDR3 length: 16 amino acids. CDR3 DNA sequence: TGTGCCAGTAGTATAGGGAGGGGCCAGGAACCCTACGAGCAGTACTTC. It encodes CASSIGRGQEPYEQYF.

The chain links TRBV10-3 to TRBJ2-7; D is unresolved. The CDR3 is 13 residues long. From germline, CDR1 is ENHRY and CDR2 SYGVKD. The V end was cut by 2 bases, the J end by 5 bases, with 10 bases between. The CDR3 is CAISEPPLNEQYF. The CDR3, as DNA: TGTGCCATCAGTGAGCCACCCCTAAACGAGCAGTACTTC.